This note documents a single T cell receptor (beta chain) sequence. The antigen is undetermined. Cultured CD4+ T-cell DNA underwent Oncomine TCR Beta short-read sequencing. Each CDR3 protein gets one entry after TCRdb re-called the PCR reads with MiXCR. Here the sample spans 20,000 to 25,000 distinct CDR3 sequences, roughly 70% being singletons. The sample is drawn from a study of vaccination and CD4 T cells after COVID-19. Study-level points and caveats: In convalescent patients, 304 of 307 vaccine-specific clones were mono-reactive for SARS-CoV-2 spike.

V shed 0 bases and J shed 5 bases, with 16 bases lying between them. The V gene's germline CDR1 is LGHNT and CDR2 FRNRAP. The CDR3 spans 16 residues. Treatment here: approximately 11-day PBMC culture with coronavirus spike peptide pools or control peptides (ViraFEST assay). The rearrangement links TRBV12-5 to TRBJ2-5, with D possibly being TRBD2 (6 bases). The TCR originated in a human donor who received a COVID-19 vaccine. Source: CD4+ T cells from blood, cultured in vitro, taken after SARS-CoV-2 vaccination. CDR3 in amino acids: CASGLVQIGGRETQYF. DNA of the CDR3: TGTGCTAGTGGTTTGGTACAAATTGGGGGGAGGGAGACCCAGTACTTC. The full variable domain, in which reference TRBV12-5 and TRBJ2-5 provide the parts outside the CDR3, is DARVTQTPRHKVTEMGQEVTMRCQPILGHNTVFWYRQTMMQGLELLAYFRNRAPLDDSGMPKDRFSAEMPDATLATLKIQPSEPRDSAVYFCASGLVQIGGRETQYFGPGTRLLVL.